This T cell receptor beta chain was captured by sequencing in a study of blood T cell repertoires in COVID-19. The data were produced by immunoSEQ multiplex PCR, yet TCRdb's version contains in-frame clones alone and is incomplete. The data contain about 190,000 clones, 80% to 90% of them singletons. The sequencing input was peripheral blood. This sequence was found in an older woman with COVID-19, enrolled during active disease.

The CDR3 sequence: CASSLKERSAEAFF. CDR3 nucleotides: TGTGCCAGCAGCCTGAAGGAGCGGTCGGCTGAAGCTTTCTTT. The chain recombines TRBV5-4 with TRBJ1-1; D is ambiguous. The CDR3 is made up of 14 amino acids. The V and J ends lost 4 bases and 6 bases respectively, with 16 bases between them. Germline CDR1 SGHNT, CDR2 YYREEE (reference sequence).